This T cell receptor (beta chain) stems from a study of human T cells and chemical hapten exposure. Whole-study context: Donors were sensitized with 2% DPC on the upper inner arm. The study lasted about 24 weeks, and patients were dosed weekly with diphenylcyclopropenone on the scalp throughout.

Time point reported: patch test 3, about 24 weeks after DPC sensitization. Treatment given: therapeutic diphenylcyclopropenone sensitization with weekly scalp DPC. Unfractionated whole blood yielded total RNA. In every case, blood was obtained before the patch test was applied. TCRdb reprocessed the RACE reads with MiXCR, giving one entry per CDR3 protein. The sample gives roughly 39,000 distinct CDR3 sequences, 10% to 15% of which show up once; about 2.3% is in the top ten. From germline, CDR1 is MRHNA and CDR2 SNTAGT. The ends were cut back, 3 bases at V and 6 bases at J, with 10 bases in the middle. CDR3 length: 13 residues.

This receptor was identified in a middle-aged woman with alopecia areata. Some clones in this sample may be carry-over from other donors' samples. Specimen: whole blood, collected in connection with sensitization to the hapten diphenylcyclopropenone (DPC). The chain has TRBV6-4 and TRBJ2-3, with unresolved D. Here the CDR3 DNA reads TGTGCCAGCAGTGATTTGCCCAGGGATACGCAGTATTTT. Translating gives CASSDLPRDTQYF.